This T cell receptor beta chain emerged from a study of response to subunit inactivated influenza vaccine. The CDR3 is 14 amino acids. CDR1 and CDR2 from the germline V gene are LGHNA and YNFKEQ. V lost 1 base and J 0 bases, leaving 6 bases between the germline ends. A note on this clonotype: Its antigen is still unknown.

TCRdb fed the RT-PCR reads into MiXCR, producing one record per CDR3 protein. The data hold about 780,000 distinct CDR3 sequences, with less than 20% observed a single time. Whole-study results and caveats: Few additional T cells are recruited per seasonal influenza vaccination, authors suggested.

The material was PBMCs from blood, obtained less than 6 days after vaccination. The chain links TRBV4-2 to TRBJ1-1; the D is unclear. The sequence was obtained from a man aged 45 to 65 who received an inactivated influenza vaccine. This CDR3 reads CASSQAYMNTEAFF. Here the CDR3 DNA reads TGTGCCAGCAGCCAAGCATACATGAACACTGAAGCTTTCTTT.